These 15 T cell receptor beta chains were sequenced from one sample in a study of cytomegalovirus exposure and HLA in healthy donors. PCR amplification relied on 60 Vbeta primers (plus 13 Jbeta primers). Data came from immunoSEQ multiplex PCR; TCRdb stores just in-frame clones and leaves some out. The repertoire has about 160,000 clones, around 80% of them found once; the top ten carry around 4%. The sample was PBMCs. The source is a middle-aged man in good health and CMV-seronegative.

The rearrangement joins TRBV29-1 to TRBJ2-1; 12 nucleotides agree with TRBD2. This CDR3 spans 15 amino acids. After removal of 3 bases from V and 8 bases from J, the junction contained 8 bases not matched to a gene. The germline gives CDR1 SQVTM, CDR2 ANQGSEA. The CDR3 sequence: CSVDHPSGGAYEQFF. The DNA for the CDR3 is TGCAGCGTTGACCACCCTAGCGGGGGGGCCTATGAGCAGTTCTTC.

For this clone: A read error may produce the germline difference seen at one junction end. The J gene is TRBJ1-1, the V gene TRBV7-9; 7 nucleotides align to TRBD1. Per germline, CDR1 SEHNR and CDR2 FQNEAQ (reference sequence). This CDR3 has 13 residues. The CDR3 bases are TGTTCCAGCAGCCCTACAGGGGTGAGTGAAGCTTTCTTT. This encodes CSSSPTGVSEAFF.

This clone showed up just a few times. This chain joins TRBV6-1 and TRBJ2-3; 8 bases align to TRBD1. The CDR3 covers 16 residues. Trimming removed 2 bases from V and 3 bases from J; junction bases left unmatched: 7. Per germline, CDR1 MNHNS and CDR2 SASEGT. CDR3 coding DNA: TGTGCCAGCAGTGAAACGCCGGGACAGGCAACAGATACGCAGTATTTT. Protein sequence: CASSETPGQATDTQYF.

CDR3 in amino acids: CASNITPGTGGAGNTIYF. DNA for the CDR3: TGTGCCAGCAACATAACCCCCGGGACAGGGGGTGCTGGAAACACCATATATTTT. This rearrangement joins TRBV7-9 to TRBJ1-3; 11 bases align to TRBD1. CDR1 is SEHNR, CDR2 FQNEAQ, per germline (reference sequence). This CDR3 contains 18 residues. V was clipped by 7 bases and J by 2 bases; unmatched bases: 13.

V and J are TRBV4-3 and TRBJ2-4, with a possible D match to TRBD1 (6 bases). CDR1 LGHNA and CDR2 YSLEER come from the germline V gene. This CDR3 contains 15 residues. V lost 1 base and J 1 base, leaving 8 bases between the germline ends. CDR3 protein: CASSQGTGAKNIQYF. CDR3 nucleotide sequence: TGCGCCAGCAGCCAAGGCACAGGGGCCAAAAACATTCAGTACTTC.

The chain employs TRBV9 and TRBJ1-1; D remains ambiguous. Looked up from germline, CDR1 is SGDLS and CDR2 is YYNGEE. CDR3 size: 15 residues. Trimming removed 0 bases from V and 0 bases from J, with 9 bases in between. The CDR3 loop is CASSVGATVNTEAFF. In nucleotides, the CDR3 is TGTGCCAGCAGCGTAGGGGCGACCGTGAACACTGAAGCTTTCTTT. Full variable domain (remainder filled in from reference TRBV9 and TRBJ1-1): DSGVTQTPKHLITATGQRVTLRCSPRSGDLSVYWYQQSLDQGLQFLIQYYNGEERAKGNILERFSAQQFPDLHSELNLSSLELGDSALYFCASSVGATVNTEAFFGQGTRLTVV.

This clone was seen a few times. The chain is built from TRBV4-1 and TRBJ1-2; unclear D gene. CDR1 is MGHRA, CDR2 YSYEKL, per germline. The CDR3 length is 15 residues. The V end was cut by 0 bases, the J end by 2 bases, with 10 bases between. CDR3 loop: CASSQDGSFNYGYTF. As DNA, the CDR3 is TGCGCCAGCAGCCAAGATGGGAGCTTCAACTATGGCTACACCTTC.

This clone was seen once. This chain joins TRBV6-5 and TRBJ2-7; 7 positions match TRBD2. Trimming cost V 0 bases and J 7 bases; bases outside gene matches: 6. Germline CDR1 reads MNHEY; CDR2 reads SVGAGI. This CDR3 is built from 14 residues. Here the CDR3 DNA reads TGTGCCAGCAGTTACTCGGGACTATCGGGGGAGCAGTACTTC. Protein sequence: CASSYSGLSGEQYF.

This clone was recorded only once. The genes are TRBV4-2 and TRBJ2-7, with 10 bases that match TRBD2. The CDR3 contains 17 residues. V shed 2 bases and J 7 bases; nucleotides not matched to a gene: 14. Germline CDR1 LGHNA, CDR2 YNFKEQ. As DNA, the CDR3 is TGTGCCAGCAGCCAATTTCTAGCGGGGGATACCGTTAGGGAGCAGTACTTC. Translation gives CASSQFLAGDTVREQYF.

Here the CDR3 DNA reads TGTGCCAGTAGTACCGGGACAGTCGCAGCACCCAATCAGCCCCAGCATTTT. This translates into CASSTGTVAAPNQPQHF. This rearrangement joins TRBV19 to TRBJ1-5; 7 nucleotides match TRBD1. Trimming cost V 4 bases and J 3 bases; bases outside gene matches: 12. Germline values: CDR1 LNHDA, CDR2 SQIVND (reference sequence). The CDR3 extends over 17 amino acids.

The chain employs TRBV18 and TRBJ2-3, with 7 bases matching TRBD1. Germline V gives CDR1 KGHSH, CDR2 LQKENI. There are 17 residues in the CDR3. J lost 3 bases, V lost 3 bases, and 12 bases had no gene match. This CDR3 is CASSPSSGGQDTDTQYF. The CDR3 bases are TGTGCCAGCTCACCGTCCTCAGGGGGACAAGATACAGATACGCAGTATTTT.

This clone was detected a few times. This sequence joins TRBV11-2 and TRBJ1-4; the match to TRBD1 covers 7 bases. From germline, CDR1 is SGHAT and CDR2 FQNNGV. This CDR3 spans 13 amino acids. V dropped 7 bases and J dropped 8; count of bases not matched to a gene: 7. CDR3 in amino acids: CASTTTGTEKLFF. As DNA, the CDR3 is TGTGCCAGCACCACGACAGGGACAGAAAAACTGTTTTTT. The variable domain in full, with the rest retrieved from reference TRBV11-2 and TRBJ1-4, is EAGVAQSPRYKIIEKRQSVAFWCNPISGHATLYWYQQILGQGPKLLIQFQNNGVVDDSQLPKDRFSAERLKGVDSTLKIQPAKLEDSAVYLCASTTTGTEKLFFGSGTQLSVL.

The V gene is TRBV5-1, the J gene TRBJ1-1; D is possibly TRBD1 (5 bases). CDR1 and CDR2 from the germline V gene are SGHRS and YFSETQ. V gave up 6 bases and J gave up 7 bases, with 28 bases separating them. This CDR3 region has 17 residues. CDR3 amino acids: CASTRNQGLGINGEAFF. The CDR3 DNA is TGCGCCAGCACCCGGAACCAGGGCTTAGGTATTAACGGTGAAGCTTTCTTT.

CDR3 DNA sequence: TGTGCCAGCAGTTCCCCCGGGACAGGGGCCTGTGGCTACACCTTC. Translation: CASSSPGTGACGYTF. The V call is TRBV28, the J call TRBJ1-2, with 10 positions matching TRBD1. The V gene's germline CDR1 is MDHEN and CDR2 SYDVKM. The CDR3 is made up of 15 amino acids. V shed 4 bases and J 7 bases; nucleotides not matched to a gene: 9.

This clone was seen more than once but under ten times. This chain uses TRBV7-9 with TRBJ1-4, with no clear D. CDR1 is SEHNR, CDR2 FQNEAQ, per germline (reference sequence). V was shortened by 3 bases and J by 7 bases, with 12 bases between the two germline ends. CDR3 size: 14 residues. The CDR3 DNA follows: TGTGCCAGCAGCTTGGTAGGCGGAGCTGAAAAACTGTTTTTT. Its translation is CASSLVGGAEKLFF.